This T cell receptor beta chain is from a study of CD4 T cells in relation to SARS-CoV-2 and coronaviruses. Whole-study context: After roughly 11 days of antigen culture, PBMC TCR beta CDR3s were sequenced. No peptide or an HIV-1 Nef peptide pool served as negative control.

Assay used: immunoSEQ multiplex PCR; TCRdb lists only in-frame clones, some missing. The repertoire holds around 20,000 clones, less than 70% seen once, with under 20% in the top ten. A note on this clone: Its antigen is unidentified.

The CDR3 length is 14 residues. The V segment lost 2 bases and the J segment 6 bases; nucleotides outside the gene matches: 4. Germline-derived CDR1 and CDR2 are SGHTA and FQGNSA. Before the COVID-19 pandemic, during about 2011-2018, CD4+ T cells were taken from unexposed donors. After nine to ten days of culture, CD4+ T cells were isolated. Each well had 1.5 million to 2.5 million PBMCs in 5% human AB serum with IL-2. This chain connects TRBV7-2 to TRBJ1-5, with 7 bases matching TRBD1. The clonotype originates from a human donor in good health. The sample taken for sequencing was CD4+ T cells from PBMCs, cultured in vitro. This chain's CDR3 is CASSLKSGGQPQHF. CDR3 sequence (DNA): TGTGCCAGCAGCTTAAAGTCAGGGGGTCAGCCCCAGCATTTT.